Listed below are T cell receptor beta chains from one sample, sequenced in a study of beta chain features in type 1 diabetes. Sequencing was performed with immunoSEQ multiplex PCR; in TCRdb, only in-frame clones are kept and a portion is missing. In the table there are around 290,000 clones, around 7.3% of which are singletons. The sequenced sample was central memory CD4+ T cells from blood. Every receptor here comes from a woman in her late teens or twenties in good health. Both conserved end residues are part of each CDR3. A D gene is named only where the DNA matches it firmly. Not every row has a clone size; where given, it reads once, few, many or a size class.

D	length	size	V	J	DNA	CDR3
TRBD1	15	NA	TRBV7-2	TRBJ1-1	TGTGCCAGCAGCTTCTCCGACAGGGGGGACACTGAAGCTTTCTTT	CASSFSDRGDTEAFF
NA	14	NA	TRBV6-5	TRBJ2-6	TGTGCCAGCATAGGTCTCTCTGGGGCCAACGTCCTGACTTTC	CASIGLSGANVLTF
NA	15	NA	TRBV9	TRBJ1-2	TGTGCCAGCAGCGACAGGGTAGGAGCTAACTATGGCTACACCTTC	CASSDRVGANYGYTF
NA	12	many	TRBV11-2	TRBJ1-2	TGTGCCAGCAGCTTAGAGGGCTGGGGCTACACCTTC	CASSLEGWGYTF
TRBD1	13	NA	TRBV19	TRBJ2-5	TGTGCCAGTAGTACAGGGGGCGCCGAGACCCAGTACTTC	CASSTGGAETQYF
NA	17	NA	TRBV27	TRBJ1-1	TGTGCCAGCAGTTTTAGCCTCCAAAACGCGGTTAATGTTGAAGCTTTCTTT	CASSFSLQNAVNVEAFF
NA	15	NA	TRBV21-1	TRBJ2-1	TGTGCCAGCACCTCGACTAGCGGGGCCCACAATGAGCAGTTCTTC	CASTSTSGAHNEQFF
TRBD2	19	few	TRBV7-3	TRBJ2-2	TGTGCCAGCAGCTTAAGGGCACTAGCGGGAGACGTTTCCACCGGGGAGCTGTTTTTT	CASSLRALAGDVSTGELFF
NA	15	few	TRBV19	TRBJ1-5	TGTGCCAGTACTCACAGGCCCCTCCGGGATCAGCCCCAGCATTTT	CASTHRPLRDQPQHF
NA	13	NA	TRBV6-5	TRBJ1-2	TGTGCCAGCAGTTACGAGGGCGGTGGTGGCTACACCTTC	CASSYEGGGGYTF
TRBD2	15	few	TRBV10-3	TRBJ2-3	TGTGCCATCGGTACTAGCGGGAGATTCACAGATACGCAGTATTTT	CAIGTSGRFTDTQYF
NA	14	NA	TRBV2	TRBJ2-2	TGTGCCAGCAGCAGCGACTCAAACGCCGGGGAGCTGTTTTTT	CASSSDSNAGELFF
NA	13	few	TRBV11-1	TRBJ1-2	TGTGCCAGCAGCTTAACCAGGATGGGTGGCTACACCTTC	CASSLTRMGGYTF
TRBD2	15	NA	TRBV6-6	TRBJ2-3	TGTGCCAGCCGCGGGACTAGCGGGATGACAGATACGCAGTATTTT	CASRGTSGMTDTQYF
NA	14	few	TRBV21-1	TRBJ1-5	TGTGCCAGCAGCAAACCGGGCTGCAATCAGCCCCAGCATTTT	CASSKPGCNQPQHF
NA	13	few	TRBV30	TRBJ1-2	TGTGCCTGGAGCGGGACCCCCCGTTATGGCTACACCTTC	CAWSGTPRYGYTF